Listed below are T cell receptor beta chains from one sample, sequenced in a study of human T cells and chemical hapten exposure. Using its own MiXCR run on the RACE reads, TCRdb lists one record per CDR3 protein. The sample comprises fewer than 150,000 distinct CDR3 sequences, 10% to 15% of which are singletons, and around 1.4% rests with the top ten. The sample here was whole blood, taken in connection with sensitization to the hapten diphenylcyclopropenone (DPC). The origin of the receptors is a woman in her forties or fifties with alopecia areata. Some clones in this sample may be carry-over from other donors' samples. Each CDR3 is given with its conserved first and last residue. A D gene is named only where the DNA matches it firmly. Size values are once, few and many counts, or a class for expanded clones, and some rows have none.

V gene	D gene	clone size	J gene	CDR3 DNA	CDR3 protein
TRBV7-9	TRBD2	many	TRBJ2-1	TGTGCCAGCAGCTTGGGACTAGCGGACAATGAGCAGTTCTTC	CASSLGLADNEQFF
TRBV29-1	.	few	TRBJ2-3	TGCAGCGCTAATCCGGGCCCAGATACGCAGTATTTT	CSANPGPDTQYF
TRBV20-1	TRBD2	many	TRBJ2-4	TGCAGTGCTACCGGACTAGCGGGATTTGCCAAAAACATTCAGTACTTC	CSATGLAGFAKNIQYF
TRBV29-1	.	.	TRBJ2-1	TGCAGCGTTGAAGATCCTGACACCGGGGGTGAGCAGTTCTTC	CSVEDPDTGGEQFF
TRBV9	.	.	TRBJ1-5	TGTGCCAGCAGCGTCTCGCCTAGCAATCAGCCCCAGCATTTT	CASSVSPSNQPQHF
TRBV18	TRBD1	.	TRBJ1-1	TGTGCCAGCTCGCCGGGACAGGGTACAAACACTGAAGCTTTCTTT	CASSPGQGTNTEAFF
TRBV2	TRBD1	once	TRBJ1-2	TGTGCCAGCAGTAGCCGTAGGACAGGAGATTATGGCTACACCTTC	CASSSRRTGDYGYTF
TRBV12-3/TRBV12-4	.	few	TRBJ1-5	TGTGCCAGCAGTTTAAATGTGGATCAGCCCCAGCATTTT	CASSLNVDQPQHF
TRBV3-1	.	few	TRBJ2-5	TGTGCCAGCAGCCAAGCGGAGACCCAGTACTTC	CASSQAETQYF
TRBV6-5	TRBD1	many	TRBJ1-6	TGTGCCAGCAGCGACAGGGATCGGCCACCCCTCCACTTT	CASSDRDRPPLHF
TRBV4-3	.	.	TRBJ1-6	TGCGCCAGCAGCCAAGATCGAGTCGGCCCCTCACCCCTCCACTTT	CASSQDRVGPSPLHF
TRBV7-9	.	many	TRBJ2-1	TGTGCCAGCAGTGTTGACAGTTACAATGAGCAGTTCTTC	CASSVDSYNEQFF
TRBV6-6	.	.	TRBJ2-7	TGTGCCAGCAGTGGGGTCTCAGGGGCCTACGAGCAGTACTTC	CASSGVSGAYEQYF
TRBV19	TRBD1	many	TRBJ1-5	TGTGCCAGTAGTATGTGGGCGACAGGGAGGGACAATCAGCCCCAGCATTTT	CASSMWATGRDNQPQHF
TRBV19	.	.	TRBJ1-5	TGTGCCAGTAGTGAGACCGGGGGCGGGCCCCAGCATTTT	CASSETGGGPQHF
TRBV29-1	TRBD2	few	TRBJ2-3	TGCAGCGCCCTAGCGGGAGCGACAGATACGCAGTATTTT	CSALAGATDTQYF
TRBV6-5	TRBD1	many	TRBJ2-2	TGTGCCAGCAGTCAATCGACGACAGGGTTCGGGGAGCTGTTTTTT	CASSQSTTGFGELFF
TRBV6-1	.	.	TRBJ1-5	TGTGCCAGCAGATGGGATTCCAGTCAGCCCCAGCATTTT	CASRWDSSQPQHF
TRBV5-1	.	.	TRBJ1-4	TGCGCCAGCAGCCCGTCTACAGGGCTTGAAAAACTGTTTTTT	CASSPSTGLEKLFF
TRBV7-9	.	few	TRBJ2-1	TGTGCCAGCAGCTTAGGAGGGGGGCTAAATGAGCAGTTCTTC	CASSLGGGLNEQFF
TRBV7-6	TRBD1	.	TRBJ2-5	TGTGCCAGCAGCTCCCCCGTCGGACAGGGTCGGGGAGAGACCCAGTACTTC	CASSSPVGQGRGETQYF
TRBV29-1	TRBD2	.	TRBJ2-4	TGCAGCGTTGAGCTAGCGGGGAGGGGAAACATTCAGTACTTC	CSVELAGRGNIQYF
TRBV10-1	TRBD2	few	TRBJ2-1	TGCGCCACCTCGGCTAGCGGGAGATACTACAATGAGCAGTTCTTC	CATSASGRYYNEQFF
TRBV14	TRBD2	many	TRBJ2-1	TGTGCCAGCAGCCAAGATATTGGCCTAGCGGGATCAAATGAGCAGTTCTTC	CASSQDIGLAGSNEQFF
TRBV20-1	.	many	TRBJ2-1	TGCAGTGCTAGACTCACGTCCTACAATGAGCAGTTCTTC	CSARLTSYNEQFF
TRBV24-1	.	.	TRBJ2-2	TGTGCCATCCGACAGACCGGGGAGCTGTTTTTT	CAIRQTGELFF
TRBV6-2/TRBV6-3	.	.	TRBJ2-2	TGTGCCAGCAGATCAACAGGGATTCTGGGCACCGGGGAGCTGTTTTTT	CASRSTGILGTGELFF
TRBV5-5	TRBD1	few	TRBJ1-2	TGTGCCAGCAGCTCCCAGGGGGGAAACTATGGCTACACCTTC	CASSSQGGNYGYTF
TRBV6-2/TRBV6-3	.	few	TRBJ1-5	TGTGCCAGTTCAGTGACAGGAGTCCCCAATCAGCCCCAGCATTTT	CASSVTGVPNQPQHF
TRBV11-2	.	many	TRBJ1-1	TGTGCCAGCAGCTTACGCGGGCCTGCCACTGAAGCTTTCTTT	CASSLRGPATEAFF
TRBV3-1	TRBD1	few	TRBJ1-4	TGTGCCAGCAGCCCTCGCAGACAGGGGCCTGAAAAACTGTTTTTT	CASSPRRQGPEKLFF
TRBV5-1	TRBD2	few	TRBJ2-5	TGCGCCAGCAGCTTGGAAGCGACTAGCGAAGAGACCCAGTACTTC	CASSLEATSEETQYF
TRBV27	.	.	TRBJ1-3	TGTGCCAGCAGCTCGACAAACACTGGAAACACCATATATTTT	CASSSTNTGNTIYF
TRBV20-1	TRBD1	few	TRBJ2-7	TGCAGTGCTAGAGAGGACAGGGGAGGGCAGTACTTC	CSAREDRGGQYF
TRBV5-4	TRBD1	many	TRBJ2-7	TGTGCCAGCAGCCTAGGACAGGGGATCCCCTACGAGCAGTACTTC	CASSLGQGIPYEQYF
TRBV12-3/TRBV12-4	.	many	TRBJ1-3	TGTGCCAGCAGCCGGGGCGGCCCGGACACCATATATTTT	CASSRGGPDTIYF
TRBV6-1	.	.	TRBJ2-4	TGTGCCAGCAGTGAAGCGCAGGGAATAGTCCAGTACTTC	CASSEAQGIVQYF
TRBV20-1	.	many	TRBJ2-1	TGCAGTGCTAAGGCAGGCCGCCAGAATGAGCAGTTCTTC	CSAKAGRQNEQFF
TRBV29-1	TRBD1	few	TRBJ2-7	TGCAGCGTTGAAGAAGGGACAGGGGTATCCTACGAGCAGTACTTC	CSVEEGTGVSYEQYF
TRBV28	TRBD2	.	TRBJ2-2	TGTGCCAGCAGTTTTCGGACTAGCGCGAACACCGGGGAGCTGTTTTTT	CASSFRTSANTGELFF
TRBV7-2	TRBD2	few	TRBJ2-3	TGTGCCAGCAGCTTGAGGCCCGGGACTAGCGGGAGGGCGCTCACAGATACGCAGTATTTT	CASSLRPGTSGRALTDTQYF
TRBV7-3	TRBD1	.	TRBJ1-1	TGTGCCAGCAGCTCCCTGGGACAGGGACGGACTGAAGCTTTCTTT	CASSSLGQGRTEAFF
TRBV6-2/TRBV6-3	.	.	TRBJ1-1	TGTGCCAGCAGAACTGGGGCGAACACTGAAGCTTTCTTT	CASRTGANTEAFF
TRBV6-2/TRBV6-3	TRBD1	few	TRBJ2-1	TGTGCCAGCAGTAGACAGGGGGGCACCTACAATGAGCAGTTCTTC	CASSRQGGTYNEQFF
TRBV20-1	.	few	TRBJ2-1	TGCAGTGCTAGAGGCCCCATGGGGGTATCCTACAATGAGCAGTTCTTC	CSARGPMGVSYNEQFF
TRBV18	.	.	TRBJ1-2	TGTGCCAGCTCACCGTACTCGGACAGTAACTATGGCTACACCTTC	CASSPYSDSNYGYTF
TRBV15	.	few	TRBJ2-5	TGTGCCACCAGCTTCGGACAGCAAGAGACCCAGTACTTC	CATSFGQQETQYF
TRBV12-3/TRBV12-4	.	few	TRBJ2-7	TGTGCCAGCAGGTTCGGGGGACAACTCTACGAGCAGTACTTC	CASRFGGQLYEQYF
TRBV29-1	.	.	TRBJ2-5	TGCAGCGTTGAAGTGGTAGAGACCCAGTACTTC	CSVEVVETQYF
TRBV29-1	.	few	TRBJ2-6	TGCAGCGCTTACAGGTCTGGGGCCAACGTCCTGACTTTC	CSAYRSGANVLTF
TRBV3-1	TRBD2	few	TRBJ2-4	TGTGCCAGCAGCCAAGATTCCCTCCCGGGACTAGCGGATTTAAACATTCAGTACTTC	CASSQDSLPGLADLNIQYF
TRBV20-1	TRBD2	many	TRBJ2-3	TGCAGTGCTAGAGAGGCTAGCGGGAAACCCACAGATACGCAGTATTTT	CSAREASGKPTDTQYF
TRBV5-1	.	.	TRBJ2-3	TGCGCCAGCGGCAAGAGGGAGACGGAAGATACGCAGTATTTT	CASGKRETEDTQYF
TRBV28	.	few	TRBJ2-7	TGTGCCAGCAGCCTAACGGGGGCGGGAGTCTACGAGCAGTACTTC	CASSLTGAGVYEQYF